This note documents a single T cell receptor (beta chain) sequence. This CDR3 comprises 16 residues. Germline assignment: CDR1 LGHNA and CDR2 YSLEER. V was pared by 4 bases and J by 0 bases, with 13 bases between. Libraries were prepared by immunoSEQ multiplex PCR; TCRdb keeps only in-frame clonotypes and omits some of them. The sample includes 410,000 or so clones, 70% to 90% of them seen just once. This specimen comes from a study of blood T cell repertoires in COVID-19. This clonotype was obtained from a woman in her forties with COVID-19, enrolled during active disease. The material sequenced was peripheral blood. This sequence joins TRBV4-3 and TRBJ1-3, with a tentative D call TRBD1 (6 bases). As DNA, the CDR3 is TGCGCCAGCAGCCTGACCGGGACACACTCTGGAAACACCATATATTTT. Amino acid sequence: CASSLTGTHSGNTIYF.